Sequencing of this T cell receptor (beta chain) was carried out in a study of a mutant IDH1 vaccine in newly diagnosed glioma. About the research overall: The therapy given earlier, which was standard therapy, consisted of radiotherapy, temozolomide, or both, and most of the patients received both.

A word on this clone: What it recognizes is unknown.

Time point given: week 5, during vaccination. Every vaccination contained 300 ug of the mutant IDH1 20-mer peptide and was paired with topical imiquimod. Using immunoSEQ multiplex PCR, the repertoire was profiled, and TCRdb retains in-frame clones only, with some absent. Of 50,000 to 65,000 clones detected, around 81% appear once; the ten largest clones hold around 3.4%. Sequenced material: PBMCs, taken from a glioma patient whose treatment included an IDH1 peptide vaccine. The clonotype comes from a man aged 30 to 39 with glioma.

CDR3 coding DNA: TGTGCCAGCAGTCACCCGTTTGGGGATCTAAGTGGTGAGCAGTTCTTC. Its translation: CASSHPFGDLSGEQFF. V gene TRBV27 combines with J gene TRBJ2-1; no reliable D call. The ends were cut back, 5 bases at V and 9 bases at J, with 23 bases in the middle. CDR1 MNHEY and CDR2 SMNVEV come from the germline V gene (reference sequence). The CDR3 is 16 residues long.